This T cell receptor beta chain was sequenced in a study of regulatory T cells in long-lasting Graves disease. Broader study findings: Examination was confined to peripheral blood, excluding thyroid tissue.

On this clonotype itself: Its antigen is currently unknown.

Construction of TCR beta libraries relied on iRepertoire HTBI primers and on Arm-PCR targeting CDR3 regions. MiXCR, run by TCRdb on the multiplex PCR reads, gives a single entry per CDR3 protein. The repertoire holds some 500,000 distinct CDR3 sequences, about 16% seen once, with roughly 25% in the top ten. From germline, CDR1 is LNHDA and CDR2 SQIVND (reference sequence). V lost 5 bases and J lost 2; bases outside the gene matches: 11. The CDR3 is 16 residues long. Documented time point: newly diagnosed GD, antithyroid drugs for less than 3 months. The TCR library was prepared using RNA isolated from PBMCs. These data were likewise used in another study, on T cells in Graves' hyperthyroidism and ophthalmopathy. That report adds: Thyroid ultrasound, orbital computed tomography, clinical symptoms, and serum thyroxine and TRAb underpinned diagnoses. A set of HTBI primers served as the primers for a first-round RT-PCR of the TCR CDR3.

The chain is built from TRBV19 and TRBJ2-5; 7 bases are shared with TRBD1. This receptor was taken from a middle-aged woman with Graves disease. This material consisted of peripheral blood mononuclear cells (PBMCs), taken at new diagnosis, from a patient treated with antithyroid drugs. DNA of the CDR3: TGTGCCAGTAGTCGAGGACAGGTGCAGGGGCAAGAGACCCAGTACTTC. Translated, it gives CASSRGQVQGQETQYF.